This TCR beta chain was recovered during a study of blood T cell dynamics during melanoma immunotherapy (TCRdb year 2020). Regarding the complete study: The patients had metastatic melanoma and were given first-line pembrolizumab or nivolumab plus ipilimumab as standard of care in the United Kingdom. Consecutive patients formed a training cohort, and a further independent group of patients from the same centre was pooled into an external validation set. To find early correlates of response, the study profiled the peripheral T cell receptor repertoires of patients with metastatic melanoma both before and after one cycle of checkpoint inhibitor therapy. The study at large found these results: Patients who later achieved disease control showed a bifurcated PBMC repertoire reorganization at W3, with increased clonality or increased diversity, unlike progressors. The study could not determine whether the T cell clones driving repertoire changes were melanoma-specific or reflected general immune activation. The relatively small sample size was acknowledged as a potential limitation on generalization of the results.

As encoded in the germline V gene, CDR1 is SQVTM while CDR2 is ANQGSEA. Trimming at the junction amounts to 4 bases on V and 6 bases on J, and the germline ends lie 18 bases apart. The CDR3 contains 14 residues, cysteine and phenylalanine counted. This entry keeps only the CDR3 DNA: 42 bases, framed from base 1. Every bulk PBMC sample had a fixed 350 ng of DNA loaded. TCR beta CDR3 sequences were amplified from genomic DNA with the immunoSEQ TCRb Assay kit following manufacturer instructions. The KAPA Library Quantification Kit for Illumina platforms was used to quantify pooled libraries by qPCR. Pooled libraries were sequenced on an Illumina NextSeq 500, clustered at 0.6-1.1 pM. As for the authors' bioinformatics: The TCR data were analyzed using immunoSEQ ANALYZER and the R LymphoSeq package. A rearrangement efficiency score was calculated as productive divided by the sum of productive and non-productive CDR3 sequences. Clonality was measured with the Gini coefficient and diversity with the Renyi index at alpha=1, and both measures were compared pairwise between timepoints within each patient. In LymphoSeq, clonal relatedness was computed using an edit distance of 3, and repertoire similarity was computed using the Bhattacharyya coefficient. To classify response, a linear discriminant analysis based on week-3 changes in clonality and diversity was built using the R MASS and caret packages. TCRdb re-hosts the immuneACCESS table, in-frame sequences only. Its copies lack some clones; in the studies checked, an unresolved V gene accounts for under half of them, and the cause for the rest is not known. The V and J calls and clone size were taken over from that table, and D and trimming were inferred from the DNA. The sample table lists roughly 30,000 clones, approximately 83% of them with a count of one. The ten largest account for approximately 10% of the sample.

Note on this clone: Its binding antigen is unknown. It has no much larger one-base neighbor in the sample; base qualities were not kept.

The intended sense of this specimen's time point label: week 3, after first cycle of checkpoint inhibitor. Blood samples were collected before treatment (T0) and at week 3 (W3), after the first cycle of checkpoint blockade. Except for two patients with rapid clinical progression, response was assessed 12 weeks after the first infusion by RECIST 1.1; disease control meant complete response, partial response or stable disease. Patients were excluded for prior systemic cancer treatment, concomitant immunosuppressant therapy or synchronous other active malignancies. TCR beta was sequenced in both bulk PBMC and plasma cell-free DNA in order to track circulating cells as well as T cell turnover. PBMC were isolated from blood with Lymphoprep and SepMate tubes, followed by red cell lysis. DNA from PBMC and sorted T cell subsets was extracted with QIAamp DNA Blood Mini kits.

The sequencing here drew on blood, taken from a patient treated with checkpoint blockade. This chain is built from TRBV29-1 and TRBJ1-2; there is no confident call for the D gene. This TCR came from a human donor with melanoma. CDR3 reads: CSVGEGLTRHGYTF. The DNA sequence is as follows: TGCAGCGTTGGGGAGGGTTTAACTCGGCATGGCTACACCTTC.